This T cell receptor (beta chain) was profiled in a study of CD8+ T cells in alopecia areata. The overall study: Tofacitinib administration to treated patients was oral, at 5 to 10 mg twice daily.

RNA extraction and reverse transcription yielded cDNA as sequencing template. Repertoires were generated with immunoSEQ multiplex PCR, while TCRdb's copy carries only in-frame clones and drops some. This sample has some 190,000 clones, with around 51% found just once. General study results and limits: Patients showed less clear TCR sequence sharing than mice, possibly partly because of HLA diversity. Among the top 100, expanded CD8+ clones, as well as scalp clonality, were significantly decreased by tofacitinib. There were also resident alphabeta T cells of normal skin sequenced in scalp samples.

Germline V gene lookup returns CDR1 SGHDT and CDR2 YYEEEE. The CDR3 sequence is 14 residues long. The V gene lost 0 bases and the J gene lost 1 base, with 7 bases spanning the gap. A note on this clone: Its specificity is unknown.

Treatment here: oral pan-JAK inhibitor, 5-10 mg twice daily. The sample in question was CD8+ T cells sorted from blood, obtained between weeks 51 and 54, from a patient treated with tofacitinib. The V gene is TRBV5-6, the J gene TRBJ1-2; D ambiguous. The origin of this receptor is a human donor with alopecia areata. The CDR3 DNA sequence: TGTGCCAGCAGCTTGGAAGGCAGTAACTATGGCTACACCTTC. This sequence encodes CASSLEGSNYGYTF.